This T cell receptor beta chain was identified in a study of blood T cell repertoires in COVID-19. Study details: Two negative PCRs, clearance, or symptom resolution had been documented for recovered Cohort 3 donors. The United States, Italy and Spain supplied acute and convalescent COVID-19 samples.

The CDR3 runs 17 residues. From germline, CDR1 is SGHTA and CDR2 FQGNSA. V gave up 6 bases and J gave up 3 bases; unmatched junction bases: 13. Cohorts were assigned according to the clinical history that participants reported. Assay used: immunoSEQ multiplex PCR; TCRdb lists only in-frame clones, some missing. The sample lists 120,000 to 150,000 clones; roughly 84% were seen once. The TCR sequence derives from a man aged 50 or older in a cohort exposed to, infected with or recovered from COVID-19 (not recorded which). The specimen sequenced was PBMCs or T cells enriched from blood (not recorded which). V gene TRBV7-2 combines with J gene TRBJ2-3, with 9 bases identical to TRBD2. In nucleotides, the CDR3 is TGTGCCAGCAGTCGAACCGGGACTAGCAACCCGACAGATACGCAGTATTTT. It is translated as CASSRTGTSNPTDTQYF.